The present T cell receptor (beta chain) was sequenced within a study of T cells after yellow fever vaccination. Study results and limitations: Contaminating bulk clonotypes could be abundant in FACS-sorted repertoires. At around 96% for CD4 and about 88% for CD8, most primary-vaccination clones showed up again after the booster.

The V and J ends lost 3 bases and 3 bases, in that order; junction bases with no gene match: 7. Germline values: CDR1 GTSNPN, CDR2 SVGIG (reference sequence). The length of the CDR3 is 14 residues. Comment on this clonotype: Its antigen is not identified.

Template switching with 5'RACE generated the TCR cDNA and added a universal primer site and UMIs. From the 5' RACE reads, TCRdb called clonotypes with MiXCR, one entry per CDR3 protein. This table has a few hundred thousand distinct CDR3 sequences, 6% to 7.5% appearing once. Here the sequenced sample was CD4+ T cells sorted from PBMCs, taken 15 days after the yellow fever booster vaccination. V usage is TRBV30 and J usage is TRBJ1-1; 7 positions match TRBD1. This clonotype was obtained from a man younger than 40 who received the YFV17D yellow fever vaccine. This CDR3 is CAWSAPRGYTEAFF. CDR3 coding DNA: TGTGCCTGGAGCGCCCCCAGGGGGTACACTGAAGCTTTCTTT.